Listed below are T cell receptor beta chains from one sample, sequenced in a study of T cell clones after liver transplantation. Libraries were prepared by immunoSEQ multiplex PCR; TCRdb keeps only in-frame clonotypes and omits some of them. Of roughly 50,000 clones in the sample, about 81% were seen once. Specimen: CD4+ T cells from blood, collected before liver transplant. The source of these receptors is a human donor who received a liver transplant. Each CDR3 is given with its conserved first and last residue. D genes are given only for firm matches. The listing skips clone size in some rows; elsewhere it reads once, few, many or a size class.

>TRBD1|TRBV19|NA|TRBJ2-3
CASSTGTAALTDTQYF
TGTGCCAGTAGCACAGGGACAGCCGCCCTCACAGATACGCAGTATTTT
>NA|TRBV4-3|NA|TRBJ2-5
CASSQAWTETRYF
TGCGCCAGCAGCCAAGCTTGGACAGAGACCCGGTACTTC
>TRBD2|TRBV9|NA|TRBJ2-3
CASSVSGRGTDTQYF
TGTGCCAGCAGCGTCAGCGGGAGAGGAACAGATACGCAGTATTTT
>TRBD2|TRBV2|NA|TRBJ2-5
CASSSRLAGAGRETQYF
TGTGCCAGCAGCTCTCGACTAGCGGGGGCCGGGCGTGAGACCCAGTACTTC
>NA|TRBV9|NA|TRBJ1-2
CASSRPGTPYGYTF
TGTGCCAGCAGCCGCCCCGGGACACCCTATGGCTACACCTTC
>NA|TRBV7-3|NA|TRBJ2-2
CASSLSFTGELFF
TGTGCCAGCAGCTTAAGCTTCACCGGGGAGCTGTTTTTT
>TRBD1|TRBV15|once|TRBJ2-2
CATSRGTDRVRYTGELFF
TGTGCCACCAGCCGAGGAACGGACAGGGTCCGGTACACCGGGGAGCTGTTTTTT
>NA|TRBV30|NA|TRBJ1-2
CASFWGGSNYGYTF
TGTGCCTCCTTTTGGGGGGGTAGTAACTATGGCTACACCTTC
>NA|TRBV2|NA|TRBJ2-7
CASSDRVKQYF
TGTGCCAGCAGCGACCGGGTGAAGCAGTACTTC
>NA|TRBV29-1|once|TRBJ1-1
CSVVSNTEAFF
TGCAGCGTTGTATCGAACACTGAAGCTTTCTTT
>TRBD1|TRBV14|NA|TRBJ1-3
CASSRQGAVGNTIYF
TGTGCCAGCAGTCGACAGGGGGCCGTTGGAAACACCATATATTTT
>NA|TRBV6-6|NA|TRBJ2-7
CASSYGGEQYF
TGTGCCAGCAGTTACGGGGGCGAGCAGTACTTC
>NA|TRBV19|NA|TRBJ2-6
CASSIGKKGINSGANVLTF
TGTGCCAGTAGTATAGGGAAGAAGGGGATAAACTCTGGGGCCAACGTCCTGACTTTC
>NA|TRBV5-1|NA|TRBJ2-5
CASSLAGGPQETQYF
TGCGCCAGCAGCTTGGCCGGGGGGCCCCAAGAGACCCAGTACTTC
>NA|TRBV5-8|few|TRBJ2-2
CASSVPRSGSDTGELFF
TGTGCCAGCAGCGTCCCGAGGAGCGGGTCGGACACCGGGGAGCTGTTTTTT
>NA|TRBV7-8|NA|TRBJ1-1
CASSFTGSTEAFF
TGTGCCAGCAGCTTCACAGGGTCGACTGAAGCTTTCTTT
>NA|TRBV5-4|NA|TRBJ2-7
CASSLKGQGSDEQYF
TGTGCCAGCAGCTTGAAGGGCCAGGGGAGCGACGAGCAGTACTTC
>NA|TRBV2|NA|TRBJ2-4
CASTLIANIQYF
TGTGCCAGCACCTTAATCGCAAACATTCAGTACTTC
>NA|TRBV7-2|NA|TRBJ2-1
CASSFYNEQFF
TGTGCCAGCAGCTTCTACAATGAGCAGTTCTTC
>TRBD1|TRBV2|NA|TRBJ1-1
CASRQTGGRTEAFF
TGTGCCAGCAGGCAAACAGGGGGCAGGACTGAAGCTTTCTTT
>TRBD2|TRBV11-2|NA|TRBJ2-5
CASGRVSGSLGETQYF
TGTGCCAGCGGAAGGGTTAGCGGGAGTTTGGGGGAGACCCAGTACTTC
>TRBD2|TRBV6-1|NA|TRBJ2-5
CASRASGSKETQYF
TGTGCCAGCAGGGCTAGCGGGAGCAAGGAGACCCAGTACTTC
>NA|TRBV5-1|NA|TRBJ1-5
CASRCLQPQHF
TGCGCCAGCCGGTGCCTTCAGCCCCAGCATTTT
>TRBD1|TRBV9|NA|TRBJ2-3
CASSVGTGIQSTDTQYF
TGTGCCAGCAGCGTAGGGACAGGGATTCAGAGCACAGATACGCAGTATTTT
>NA|TRBV5-1|NA|TRBJ1-2
CASSQNTNYGYTF
TGCGCCAGCAGCCAGAACACAAACTATGGCTACACCTTC
>TRBD2|TRBV18|NA|TRBJ2-1
CASSPPGGQGNEQFF
TGTGCCAGCTCACCCCCGGGGGGGCAAGGGAATGAGCAGTTCTTC
>NA|TRBV7-2|NA|TRBJ2-7
CASSHPRAGQYF
TGTGCCAGCAGCCATCCTCGCGCGGGGCAGTACTTC
>NA|TRBV14|NA|TRBJ2-7
CASSQGQTAYEQYF
TGTGCCAGCAGCCAAGGCCAGACTGCCTACGAGCAGTACTTC
>NA|TRBV19|NA|TRBJ1-5
CASSIARNQPQHF
TGTGCCAGTAGTATAGCCCGGAATCAGCCCCAGCATTTT
>NA|TRBV28|NA|TRBJ1-2
CASSLSAALYGYTF
TGTGCCAGCAGTCTCTCAGCGGCCCTCTATGGCTACACCTTC
>NA|TRBV7-9|NA|TRBJ1-2
CASSLGEGAGGYTF
TGTGCCAGCAGCTTAGGAGAAGGGGCAGGTGGCTACACCTTC
>NA|TRBV19|NA|TRBJ2-7
CASSESRTRGYEQYF
TGTGCCAGTAGTGAGTCTCGGACCAGGGGATACGAGCAGTACTTC
>TRBD1|TRBV19|few|TRBJ1-6
CASSEDRGLSPLHF
TGTGCCAGTAGTGAAGACAGGGGGCTTTCACCCCTCCACTTT
>TRBD1|TRBV4-3|NA|TRBJ1-1
CASSQGTGGRNTEAFF
TGCGCCAGCAGCCAAGGGACAGGGGGCCGTAACACTGAAGCTTTCTTT
>NA|TRBV4-3|NA|TRBJ2-7
CASSQDWDGRGYEQYF
TGCGCCAGCAGCCAAGATTGGGACGGGAGAGGTTACGAGCAGTACTTC
>NA|TRBV5-1|NA|TRBJ2-7
CASSLAAGITYEQYF
TGCGCCAGCAGCTTGGCCGCAGGAATTACCTACGAGCAGTACTTC
>NA|TRBV7-6|many|TRBJ1-2
CASSQRLRAPSHGYTF
TGTGCCAGCAGCCAACGTCTTAGGGCCCCCTCCCATGGCTACACCTTC
>TRBD1|TRBV4-1|NA|TRBJ1-2
CASSPNRGLYGYTF
TGCGCCAGCAGCCCCAACAGGGGACTCTATGGCTACACCTTC
>TRBD2|TRBV19|NA|TRBJ2-2
CASLELGAGVGELFF
TGTGCCAGTTTGGAATTGGGAGCGGGGGTCGGGGAGCTGTTTTTT
>TRBD2|TRBV6-5|NA|TRBJ2-3
CASSGLAGGGDTQYF
TGTGCCAGCAGTGGGCTAGCGGGAGGGGGAGATACGCAGTATTTT
>NA|TRBV15|once|TRBJ2-5
CATSRDWAGKETQYF
TGTGCCACCAGCAGAGATTGGGCGGGGAAAGAGACCCAGTACTTC
>NA|TRBV28|NA|TRBJ2-1
CASSLRGDEQFF
TGTGCCAGCAGTTTAAGGGGAGATGAGCAGTTCTTC
>NA|TRBV28|NA|TRBJ1-3
CASSPAKGKPGNTIYF
TGTGCCAGCAGTCCTGCCAAGGGCAAACCTGGAAACACCATATATTTT
>NA|TRBV5-1|NA|TRBJ1-2
CASSLGSRDYGYTF
TGCGCCAGCAGCTTGGGATCCAGGGACTATGGCTACACCTTC
>TRBD2|TRBV10-1|NA|TRBJ2-7
CASSATSGASYEQYF
TGCGCCAGCAGTGCTACTAGCGGGGCGTCCTACGAGCAGTACTTC
>NA|TRBV4-1|few|TRBJ1-2
CASSQGITGRLNYGYTF
TGCGCCAGCAGCCAAGGGATCACCGGACGGTTAAACTATGGCTACACCTTC
>NA|TRBV6-6|NA|TRBJ2-3
CASSPGSARTDTQYF
TGTGCCAGCAGCCCGGGGAGCGCTCGCACAGATACGCAGTATTTT
>NA|TRBV30|NA|TRBJ2-2
CAWRRGAITGELFF
TGTGCCTGGAGGCGGGGAGCCATCACCGGGGAGCTGTTTTTT
>TRBD2|TRBV30|NA|TRBJ2-3
CAWWLSGGTDTQYF
TGTGCCTGGTGGCTTAGCGGGGGCACAGATACGCAGTATTTT
>NA|TRBV19|NA|TRBJ2-1
CASSIGDPVGEKRSYNEQFF
TGTGCCAGTAGTATAGGGGATCCTGTGGGCGAGAAGAGGTCCTACAATGAGCAGTTCTTC
>NA|TRBV28|NA|TRBJ1-2
CASAALNYGYTF
TGTGCCAGCGCCGCGCTAAACTATGGCTACACCTTC
>TRBD2|TRBV7-2|NA|TRBJ2-5
CASSLGWTSGQETQYF
TGTGCCAGCAGCTTGGGTTGGACTAGCGGACAAGAGACCCAGTACTTC
>TRBD2|TRBV5-5|once|TRBJ2-3
CASISGRIPSTDTQYF
TGTGCCAGCATTAGCGGGAGGATTCCCAGCACAGATACGCAGTATTTT
>TRBD1|TRBV28|NA|TRBJ2-2
CASNTGDTGELFF
TGTGCCAGCAACACAGGGGACACCGGGGAGCTGTTTTTT
>NA|TRBV19|NA|TRBJ2-1
CASSPGTGSSYNEQFF
TGTGCCAGTAGCCCAGGGACGGGTAGCTCCTACAATGAGCAGTTCTTC